The 20 T cell receptor beta chains listed next were all sequenced from one sample in a study of blood T cells in healthy people across ages. Combining a sample-barcoded 5' primer with a J-beta primer mix, a second PCR ran for about 6 to 11 cycles. MiXCR was run by TCRdb on the 5' RACE reads, yielding one entry per CDR3 protein. The sample lists about 380,000 distinct CDR3 sequences, 50% to 60% occurring once. Sequenced input: blood. These receptor sequences come from a man aged 55 to 69 in good health.

This chain uses TRBV27 with TRBJ1-2; 9 positions agree with TRBD1. J lost 6 bases, V lost 7 bases, and 9 bases had no gene match. Per the germline V gene, CDR1 is MNHEY and CDR2 is SMNVEV (reference sequence). CDR3 length equals 14 residues. The CDR3 here is CASNSGTGRNGYTF. Written as DNA, the CDR3 is TGTGCCAGCAACTCCGGGACAGGGAGGAATGGCTACACCTTC.

The chain is built from TRBV10-3 and TRBJ1-1; maybe TRBD1 (5 bases). This CDR3 is 14 amino acids long. Trimming removed 6 bases at V and 1 base at J, with 12 bases between. Germline CDR1 reads ENHRY; CDR2 reads SYGVKD. CDR3 bases: TGTGCCATCAGCCGGGACGGAAAGAACACTGAAGCTTTCTTT. Protein: CAISRDGKNTEAFF.

Notes on this clonotype: A read error may account for a junction end that differs from germline. This chain uses TRBV7-2 with TRBJ2-2, with TRBD1 identical over 8 bases. Germline assignment: CDR1 SGHTA and CDR2 FQGNSA. The CDR3 is made up of 17 amino acids. In DNA form, the CDR3 reads TGTGCCAGCAGTTTAGCCCGGGACAGGCCCTACACCGGGGAGCTGTTTTTT. This codes for CASSLARDRPYTGELFF.

This clonotype was seen a few times. The genes are TRBV7-9 and TRBJ2-7; D possibly corresponds to TRBD2 (5 bases). Trimming took 8 bases from V and 0 from J, leaving 8 bases between them. CDR3 length equals 12 residues. Germline CDR1 reads SEHNR; CDR2 reads FQNEAQ (reference sequence). This CDR3 reads CASGLTSYEQYF. CDR3 DNA: TGTGCCAGCGGACTGACCTCCTACGAGCAGTACTTC.

This clonotype was observed a handful of times. As DNA, the CDR3 is TGCAGTGCTAGGCGCGGGAGGCACAATGAGCAGTTCTTC. It is translated as CSARRGRHNEQFF. The chain links TRBV20-1 to TRBJ2-1; 8 bases line up with TRBD2. The CDR3 totals 13 residues. Germline values: CDR1 DFQATT, CDR2 SNEGSKA (reference sequence). The J segment lost 5 bases and the V segment lost 3 bases, leaving 3 bases of the junction unmatched.

The chain joins TRBV9 to TRBJ1-1; D remains unclear. Trimming cost V 4 bases and J 1 base, with 14 bases left between them. Germline V gives CDR1 SGDLS, CDR2 YYNGEE. This CDR3 comprises 15 residues. The CDR3 loop reads CASSPTSAKNTEAFF. Here the CDR3 DNA reads TGTGCCAGCAGCCCGACGTCGGCTAAGAACACTGAAGCTTTCTTT.

The chain combines TRBV7-2 with TRBJ1-2, with D hard to call. This CDR3 comprises 13 residues. CDR1 is SGHTA and CDR2 is FQGNSA in the germline V gene. Trimming cost V 3 bases and J 5 bases, with 10 bases left between them. This chain's CDR3 is CASSFSQLYGYTF. The CDR3 region has the DNA TGTGCCAGCAGCTTTTCGCAGCTATATGGCTACACCTTC.

V and J are TRBV5-1 and TRBJ1-2; 7 positions match TRBD1. V lost 3 bases, J lost 8 bases, and 10 bases stayed unmatched. This CDR3 region has 14 residues. Germline V gives CDR1 SGHRS, CDR2 YFSETQ. The CDR3 sequence: CASSSADRVLGYTF. CDR3 nucleotides: TGCGCCAGCAGCTCAGCCGACAGGGTGTTAGGCTACACCTTC.

This sequence joins TRBV14 and TRBJ2-5; 9 bases are a match to TRBD2. The J segment lost 4 bases and the V segment lost 4 bases, leaving 7 bases of the junction unmatched. This CDR3 contains 15 residues. Germline V lookup: CDR1 SGHDN, CDR2 FVKESK. CDR3 residues: CASSLRALAGETQYF. The CDR3 nucleotides read TGTGCCAGCAGCCTCAGGGCACTAGCGGGAGAGACCCAGTACTTC. Full variable domain (outside the CDR3, taken from reference TRBV14 and TRBJ2-5): EAGVTQFPSHSVIEKGQTVTLRCDPISGHDNLYWYRRVMGKEIKFLLHFVKESKQDESGMPNNRFLAERTGGTYSTLKVQPAELEDSGVYFCASSLRALAGETQYFGPGTRLLVL.

The chain couples TRBV5-1 to TRBJ2-5; 9 bases agree with TRBD2. The J segment lost 4 bases and the V segment lost 0 bases, leaving 13 bases of the junction unmatched. Germline loops: CDR1 SGHRS, CDR2 YFSETQ. The CDR3 is 18 residues long. Written as DNA, the CDR3 is TGCGCCAGCAGCTTGGGGGCTAGCGGGAACATCCGGGGAGAGACCCAGTACTTC. Residues: CASSLGASGNIRGETQYF.

The V gene is TRBV4-3, the J gene TRBJ2-7, with 7 bases matching TRBD1. CDR1 is LGHNA and CDR2 is YSLEER in the germline V gene. With 1 base clipped from V and 3 bases from J, the junction kept 0 bases outside the gene matches. The CDR3 length is 13 residues. The CDR3 coding sequence is TGCGCCAGCAGCCAAGGGACAGGCTACGAGCAGTACTTC. Residues: CASSQGTGYEQYF.

The CDR3 coding sequence is TGCAGTGCTAGGGGAAACACTCAGTACCAAGAGACCCAGTACTTC. Encoded protein: CSARGNTQYQETQYF. The chain joins TRBV20-1 to TRBJ2-5; no firm D call. Looked up from germline, CDR1 is DFQATT and CDR2 is SNEGSKA (reference sequence). V was pared by 3 bases and J by 0 bases, with 14 bases between. The CDR3 sequence is 15 residues long.

The rearrangement joins TRBV20-1 to TRBJ1-5; D possibly corresponds to TRBD1 (5 bases). V was cut by 0 bases and J by 7 bases, with 7 bases left in between. The CDR3 totals 12 residues. In germline, CDR1 is DFQATT, CDR2 SNEGSKA (reference sequence). CDR3 residues: CSAREGVQPQHF. The CDR3 DNA follows: TGCAGTGCTAGAGAGGGGGTGCAGCCCCAGCATTTT.

This clonotype was seen only a few times. The genes are TRBV7-3 and TRBJ2-5; the D call may be TRBD1 or TRBD2 (6 bases each). The germline gives CDR1 SGHTA, CDR2 FQGTGA. CDR3 length equals 17 residues. Trimming took off 5 bases at V and 11 bases at J, with 30 bases between the two ends. The DNA of the CDR3 is TGTGCCAGCAGCCCCCGAAGGGGGGACCAGGGGAACAATGAGCAGTACTTC. It translates to CASSPRRGDQGNNEQYF.

The chain uses TRBV5-1 and TRBJ2-4; perhaps TRBD1 as D (6 bases). The end of the DNA fits TRBJ2-5 better, so the J call may be wrong. This CDR3 comprises 14 residues. Germline lookup yields CDR1 SGHRS and CDR2 YFSETQ. This CDR3 reads CASSPTGRRETQYF. CDR3 sequence (DNA): TGCGCCAGCAGCCCGACAGGCCGAAGGGAGACCCAGTACTTC.

The chain combines TRBV7-2 with TRBJ2-2, with 11 bases matching TRBD1. Germline values: CDR1 SGHTA, CDR2 FQGNSA. V lost 1 base and J lost 5; bases outside the gene matches: 6. The CDR3 is 17 amino acids. The CDR3 sequence: CASSLGTGGAVTGELFF. In DNA form, the CDR3 reads TGTGCCAGCAGCTTAGGGACAGGGGGCGCGGTGACCGGGGAGCTGTTTTTT.

This clonotype has more than one count but fewer than ten. This chain uses TRBV20-1 with TRBJ2-7; 9 bases line up with TRBD2. This CDR3 is 14 amino acids long. Looked up from germline, CDR1 is DFQATT and CDR2 is SNEGSKA (reference sequence). Trimming at V came to 5 bases and at J to 1 base, leaving 6 bases not matched to a gene. Written as DNA, the CDR3 is TGCAGTGCTGTCGGGAGCGGGGGGTCCTACGAGCAGTACTTC. Translating gives CSAVGSGGSYEQYF.

J is TRBJ2-1 and V is TRBV5-1; TRBD2 agrees at 7 bases. The junction had 3 bases not matched to a gene; V was cut back by 0 bases and J by 9 bases. Germline V CDR1 and CDR2: SGHRS, YFSETQ. The CDR3 sequence is 13 residues long. The CDR3 region has the DNA TGCGCCAGCAGCTTGGCGGTAGCGGGTGAGCAGTTCTTC. Translating it yields CASSLAVAGEQFF. Supplemented by reference TRBV5-1 and TRBJ2-1, the full variable domain reads KAGVTQTPRYLIKTRGQQVTLSCSPISGHRSVSWYQQTPGQGLQFLFEYFSETQRNKGNFPGRFSGRQFSNSRSEMNVSTLELGDSALYLCASSLAVAGEQFFGPGTRLTVL.

The chain is built from TRBV10-3 and TRBJ2-7; 9 positions agree with TRBD2. This CDR3 has 14 amino acids. The trim removed 7 bases at V and 4 bases at J, leaving 8 bases unmatched. CDR1 and CDR2 (germline): ENHRY, SYGVKD. The CDR3, as DNA: TGTGCCATCACTGATAGCGGGAGCTTTTACGAGCAGTACTTC. It encodes CAITDSGSFYEQYF.

This chain links TRBV6-1 with TRBJ1-2; TRBD1 matches 7 bases. Per the germline V gene, CDR1 is MNHNS and CDR2 is SASEGT. The V segment lost 4 bases and the J segment 3 bases; nucleotides outside the gene matches: 5. CDR3 length equals 14 residues. The CDR3 region has the DNA TGTGCCAGCAGTGTCGCCGGGACAGACTATGGCTACACCTTC. Translation gives CASSVAGTDYGYTF.